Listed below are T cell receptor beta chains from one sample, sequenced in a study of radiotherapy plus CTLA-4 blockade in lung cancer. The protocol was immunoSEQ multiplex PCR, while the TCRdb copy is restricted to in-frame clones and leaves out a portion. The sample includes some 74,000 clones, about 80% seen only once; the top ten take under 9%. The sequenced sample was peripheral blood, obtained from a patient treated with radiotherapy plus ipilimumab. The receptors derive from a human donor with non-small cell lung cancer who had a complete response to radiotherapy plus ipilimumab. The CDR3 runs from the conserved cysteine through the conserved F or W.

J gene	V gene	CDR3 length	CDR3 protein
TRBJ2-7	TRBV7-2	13	CASSPGTQNEQYF
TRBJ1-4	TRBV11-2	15	CASSPRQGLSEKLFF
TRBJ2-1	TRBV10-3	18	CAISDHGGFRSSYNEQFF
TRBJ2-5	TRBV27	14	CASSFDRGLETQYF
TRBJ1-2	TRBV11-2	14	CASGRAGTNYGYTF
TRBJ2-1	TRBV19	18	CASSRTSGSQVSYNEQFF
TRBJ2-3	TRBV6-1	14	CASSEFVSTDTQYF
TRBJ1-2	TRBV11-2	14	CASSLDAQGSGYTF
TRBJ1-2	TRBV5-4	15	CASSPTPDRDYGYTF
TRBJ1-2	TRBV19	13	CASSPPGNYGYTF
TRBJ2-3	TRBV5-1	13	CASSFTGTDTQYF
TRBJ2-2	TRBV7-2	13	CASSPDRHGELFF
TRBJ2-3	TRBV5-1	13	CASSLDREDTQYF
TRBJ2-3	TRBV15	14	CATSRETGSDTQYF
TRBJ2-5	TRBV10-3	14	CASGPGGSQETQYF
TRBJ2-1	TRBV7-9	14	CASSPWTLDHEQFF
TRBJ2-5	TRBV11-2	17	CASSLVASGGARETQYF
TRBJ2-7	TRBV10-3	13	CAINHRLSYEQYF
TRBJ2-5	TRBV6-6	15	CASSSQAGGAETQYF
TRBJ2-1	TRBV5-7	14	CASSFPNSYNEQFF
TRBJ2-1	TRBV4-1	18	CASSQEDRAGVYYNEQFF
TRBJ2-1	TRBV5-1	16	CASSLQRLEGRNEQFF
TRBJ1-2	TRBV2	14	CASSTGQGNYGYTF
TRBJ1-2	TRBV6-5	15	CASSPTPGQSYGYTF
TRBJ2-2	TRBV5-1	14	CASSLVRGPGELFF
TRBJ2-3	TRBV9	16	CASSVAASGTIGRQYF
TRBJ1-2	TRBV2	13	CASKDQGKDGYTF
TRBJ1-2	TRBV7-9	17	CASSTTPGTGTNYGYTF
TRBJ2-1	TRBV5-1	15	CASSQTTVSGNEQFF
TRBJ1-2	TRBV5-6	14	CASNTDRLTYGYTF
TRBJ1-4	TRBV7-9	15	CASSLGGKLNEKLFF
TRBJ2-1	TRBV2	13	CAVGDTRYNEQFF
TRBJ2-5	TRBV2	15	CASIPGGSGQETQYF
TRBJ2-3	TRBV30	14	CAWAGTSGGNTQYF
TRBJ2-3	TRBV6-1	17	CASSAPGKAGTTDTQYF
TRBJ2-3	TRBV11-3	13	CASSPGWADTQYF
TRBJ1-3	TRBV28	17	CASGPLLGGVEGNTIYF
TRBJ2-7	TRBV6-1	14	CASNRGQGYYEQYF
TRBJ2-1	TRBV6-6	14	CASSYTTGHNEQFF
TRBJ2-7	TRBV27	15	CASRSPGQGAREQYF
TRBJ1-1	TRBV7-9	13	CASSLEGGTEAFF
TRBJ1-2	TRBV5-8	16	CASSLGGVQGDYGYTF
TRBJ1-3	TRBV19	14	CASSTGAVGNTIYF